A selection of T cell receptor beta chains follows, all from one sample in a study of cytomegalovirus exposure and HLA in healthy donors. The table came from immunoSEQ multiplex PCR; TCRdb's copy has only in-frame clones and leaves some out. In the table there are 200,000 to 250,000 clones, approximately 82% of which are singletons. The sequenced material came from PBMCs. Receptors originate from a woman aged 35 to 49 in good health and CMV-seronegative. CDR3s include the opening cysteine and the closing phenylalanine or tryptophan. A D gene is named only where the DNA matches it firmly. For some rows the clone size is stated as once, few or many, or as a class when expanded; others skip it.

DNA	CDR3	size	D	V	J
TGTGCCAGCAGCTTAGGAAGCACGGGTTACAATGAGCAGTTCTTC	CASSLGSTGYNEQFF	NA	NA	TRBV7-2	TRBJ2-1
TGTGCCAGCAGTGAAATCGTCCTAGCGGGGGGCACCGGGGATGAGCAGTTCTTC	CASSEIVLAGGTGDEQFF	NA	TRBD2	TRBV6-1	TRBJ2-1
TGTGCCAGCAGCTTAACAGGGTTTGGAAACACCATATATTTT	CASSLTGFGNTIYF	NA	NA	TRBV5-4	TRBJ1-3
TGTGCCAGTAGTATAAGGTCCGGGGATCAGCCCCAGCATTTT	CASSIRSGDQPQHF	NA	NA	TRBV19	TRBJ1-5
TGCGCCAGCAGCTTGGGCCGTAGAGACATGAACACTGAAGCTTTCTTT	CASSLGRRDMNTEAFF	few	NA	TRBV5-1	TRBJ1-1
TGTGCCACCAGCGGATCGACAGGGTCGAATGAAAAACTGTTTTTT	CATSGSTGSNEKLFF	NA	TRBD1	TRBV15	TRBJ1-4
TGTGCCAGCAGCTTGTCCACAGCCACGCCCGAACAAAAAGCTTTCTTT	CASSLSTATPEQKAFF	once	NA	TRBV7-3	TRBJ1-1
TGTGCCAGCAGTCCCGTAGGGGGTTGGGATACGCAGTATTTT	CASSPVGGWDTQYF	once	NA	TRBV6-5	TRBJ2-3
TGTGCCAGCAGGAATATTGGGGGGAATCAGCCCCAGCATTTT	CASRNIGGNQPQHF	NA	NA	TRBV27	TRBJ1-5
TGCGCCAGCAGCTCTTACCCCCCCAGCGAGACCGGGGAGCTGTTTTTT	CASSSYPPSETGELFF	NA	NA	TRBV5-1	TRBJ2-2